This TCR beta chain was found in a study of cytomegalovirus exposure and HLA in healthy donors. Turning to the study itself: The use of the same platform for the 90 to 150 validation repertoires and the approximately 730 first-cohort repertoires was reported by a later analysis.

The donors were part of the validation cohort, which consisted of under 150 subjects and was separate from the first cohort of under 850 subjects. The germline gives CDR1 MGHDK, CDR2 SYGVNS. This CDR3 is built from 15 residues. Trimming removed 1 base from V and 3 bases from J, with 10 bases in between. Findings and caveats of the study: While the bulk of TCR sequences proved rare, some public TCRs turned up in many donors. The study listed some 160 cytomegalovirus-associated TCR beta chains.

Sequencing was performed with immunoSEQ multiplex PCR; in TCRdb, only in-frame clones are kept and a portion is missing. The profile covers more than 140,000 clones, with 85% to 90% appearing a single time and around 3.4% taken by the ten largest. Regarding this clone: The target antigen is unknown.

The sample taken for sequencing was PBMCs. The chain has TRBV25-1 and TRBJ1-5, with D perhaps TRBD1 (5 bases). The receptor was isolated from a woman younger than 30 in good health and CMV-seropositive. For the CDR3, the DNA is TGTGCCAGCAGTGAATCGGGCAGGGACAATCAGCCCCAGCATTTT. Translating gives CASSESGRDNQPQHF.